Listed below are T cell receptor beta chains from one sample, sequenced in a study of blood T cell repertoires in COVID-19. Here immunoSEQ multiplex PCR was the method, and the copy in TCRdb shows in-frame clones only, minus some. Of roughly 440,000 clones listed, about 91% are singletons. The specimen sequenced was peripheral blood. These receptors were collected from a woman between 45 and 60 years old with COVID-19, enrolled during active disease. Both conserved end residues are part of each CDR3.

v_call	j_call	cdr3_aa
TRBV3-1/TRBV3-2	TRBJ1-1	CASSQDGGTEAFF
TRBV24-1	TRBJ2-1	CATSDPKTGRQFF
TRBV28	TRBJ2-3	CASSSRLAGGLDTQYF
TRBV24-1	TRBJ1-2	CATSDFSGDGYTF
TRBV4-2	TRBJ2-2	CASSQFGPAGELFF
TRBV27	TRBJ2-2	CASSLRASGNTGELFF
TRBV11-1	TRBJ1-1	CASSQHLNTEAFF
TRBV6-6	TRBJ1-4	CASSPDSKEKLFF
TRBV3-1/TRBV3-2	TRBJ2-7	CASSPGTGIYEQYF
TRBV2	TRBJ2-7	CASIRTRDSHSYEQYF
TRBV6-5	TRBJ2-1	CASREVHRPAEFF
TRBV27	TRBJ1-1	CASSLFLGRGNTEAFF
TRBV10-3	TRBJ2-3	CAISEPRGSTDTQYF
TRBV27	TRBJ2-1	CASSLGSGNEQFF
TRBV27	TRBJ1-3	CASSFAGSLGNTIYF
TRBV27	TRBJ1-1	CASSSRTANTEAFF